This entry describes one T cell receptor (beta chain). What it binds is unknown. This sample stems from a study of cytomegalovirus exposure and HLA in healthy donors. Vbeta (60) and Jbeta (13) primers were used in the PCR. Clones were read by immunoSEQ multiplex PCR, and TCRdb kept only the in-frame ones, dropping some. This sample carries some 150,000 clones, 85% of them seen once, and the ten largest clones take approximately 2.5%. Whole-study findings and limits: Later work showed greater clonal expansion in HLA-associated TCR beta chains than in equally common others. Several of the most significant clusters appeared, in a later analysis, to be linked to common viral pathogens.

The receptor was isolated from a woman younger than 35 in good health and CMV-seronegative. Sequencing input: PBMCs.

The CDR3 nucleotides read TGTGCCAGCAGCTTTATTTCAGGGGCAGGAAACACCATATATTTT. This gives the protein CASSFISGAGNTIYF. The V call is TRBV7-8, the J call TRBJ1-3, with D possibly being TRBD1 (6 bases). Trimming cost V 3 bases and J 4 bases, with 13 bases left between them. Looked up from germline, CDR1 is SGHVS and CDR2 is FQNEAQ. The CDR3 has 15 residues.